The rows below give T cell receptor beta chains drawn from one sample of a study of blood T cells in healthy people across ages. TCRdb fed the 5' RACE reads into MiXCR, producing one record per CDR3 protein. The sample yields hundreds of thousands of distinct CDR3 sequences, around 45% seen once. Sequencing was done on a sample of blood. These receptors were collected from an older woman in good health. Both conserved end residues are part of each CDR3. D genes are given only for firm matches. For some rows the clone size is stated as once, few or many, or as a class when expanded; others skip it.

d_call j_call clone_size v_call cdr3_aa cdr3_nt
NA TRBJ1-6 NA TRBV9 CASSRYGASSYNSPLHF TGTGCCAGCAGCAGATACGGGGCAAGCTCCTATAATTCACCCCTCCACTTT
NA TRBJ2-3 NA TRBV9 CASSVAPAVSDTQYF TGTGCCAGCAGCGTAGCCCCGGCGGTGTCAGATACGCAGTATTTT
TRBD1 TRBJ1-2 few TRBV20-1 CSARRDRGGISGYTF TGCAGTGCTAGAAGGGACAGGGGAGGAATAAGCGGCTACACCTTC
NA TRBJ2-1 NA TRBV6-2/TRBV6-3 CASSSTPQVDEQFF TGTGCCAGCAGTTCTACTCCTCAGGTCGATGAGCAGTTCTTC
TRBD1 TRBJ2-7 NA TRBV20-1 CSARDRRTGQNEQYF TGCAGTGCTAGAGATAGGCGGACAGGTCAAAACGAGCAGTACTTC
NA TRBJ2-5 NA TRBV27 CASSLYGGVSEETQYF TGTGCCAGCAGTTTATACGGGGGAGTATCGGAAGAGACCCAGTACTTC
TRBD1 TRBJ2-1 NA TRBV7-3 CASRFTRGRLPNEQFF TGTGCCAGCAGATTCACCAGGGGGCGATTACCCAATGAGCAGTTCTTC
NA TRBJ2-1 NA TRBV7-3 CASSLTIGGRGGNEQFF TGTGCCAGCAGCTTAACGATTGGAGGGAGGGGGGGCAATGAGCAGTTCTTC
TRBD1 TRBJ1-4 NA TRBV6-6 CASSPRTGFAKLFF TGTGCCAGCAGTCCAAGGACAGGGTTTGCGAAACTGTTTTTT
TRBD1 TRBJ2-7 NA TRBV6-5 CASSFMSDQGAPTYEQYF TGTGCCAGCAGTTTCATGTCAGATCAGGGGGCTCCTACCTACGAACAGTACTTC
NA TRBJ2-7 NA TRBV5-1 CASSLAQDRLFSYEQYF TGCGCCAGCAGCTTGGCCCAGGACAGACTATTCTCCTACGAGCAGTACTTC
NA TRBJ2-4 NA TRBV20-1 CSARGARENIYNEQYF TGCAGTGCTAGAGGCGCCCGGGAGAATATCTACAATGAGCAGTACTTC
TRBD2 TRBJ2-1 NA TRBV5-1 CASSPREFSYNEQFF TGCGCCAGCAGCCCGCGGGAGTTCTCCTACAATGAGCAGTTCTTC
TRBD2 TRBJ2-1 NA TRBV20-1 CSASLSGRVDEQFF TGCAGTGCTAGCCTTAGCGGGAGGGTTGATGAGCAGTTCTTC
TRBD1 TRBJ1-2 few TRBV6-6 CASSYGDRGSGYTF TGTGCCAGCAGTTACGGAGACAGGGGATCTGGCTACACCTTC
NA TRBJ2-7 NA TRBV20-1 CSAEKDAGNEQYF TGCAGTGCTGAAAAGGACGCGGGCAATGAGCAGTACTTC
NA TRBJ2-7 many TRBV2 CASSDLNYVYEQYF TGTGCCAGCAGTGATTTGAACTACGTCTACGAGCAGTACTTC
TRBD2 TRBJ2-3 NA TRBV5-1 CASSVSSGSPDTQYF TGCGCCAGCTCTGTGAGTAGCGGGAGCCCAGATACGCAGTATTTT
NA TRBJ2-7 few TRBV7-9 CASSLTGLGAYEQYF TGTGCCAGCAGCTTAACAGGGTTGGGGGCCTACGAGCAGTACTTC
NA TRBJ1-2 NA TRBV12-3/TRBV12-4 CASTKVGGYDGYTF TGTGCCAGCACCAAGGTCGGAGGGTATGATGGCTACACCTTC
TRBD1 TRBJ2-1 few TRBV7-2 CASCRDRTYNEQFF TGTGCCAGTTGCCGGGACAGGACCTACAATGAGCAGTTCTTC
TRBD2 TRBJ2-4 NA TRBV5-1 CASSLLAGQYQETRYF TGCGCCAGCAGCTTACTAGCGGGACAGTACCAAGAGACCCGGTACTTC
TRBD1 TRBJ2-1 NA TRBV2 CASAGTAPGEQFF TGTGCCAGCGCCGGGACAGCCCCCGGTGAGCAGTTCTTC
TRBD1 TRBJ2-1 NA TRBV2 CASNGQGSYNEQFF TGTGCCAGCAACGGACAGGGCTCGTACAATGAGCAGTTCTTC
TRBD2 TRBJ2-3 few TRBV10-3 CATREREVPDTQYF TGTGCCACCCGTGAGCGGGAGGTTCCAGATACGCAGTATTTT
NA TRBJ2-7 NA TRBV6-5 CASSYIGFYEQYF TGTGCCAGCAGTTACATTGGGTTCTACGAGCAGTACTTC
NA TRBJ1-2 NA TRBV27 CASSFRREKGGFGYTF TGTGCCAGCAGTTTCAGGAGGGAGAAGGGAGGGTTTGGCTACACCTTC
NA TRBJ1-6 once TRBV4-1 CASSQESGVGSPLHF TGCGCCAGCAGCCAAGAATCCGGGGTGGGGTCACCCCTCCACTTT
NA TRBJ2-1 NA TRBV6-2/TRBV6-3 CASSYWGAGSAYNEQFF TGTGCCAGCAGTTACTGGGGGGCGGGAAGTGCCTACAATGAGCAGTTCTTC
TRBD2 TRBJ2-1 NA TRBV20-1 CSARESSGRKNERFF TGCAGTGCTAGAGAGTCTAGCGGGAGGAAAAATGAGCGGTTCTTC
NA TRBJ1-2 NA TRBV6-6 CASSLDLPGYTF TGTGCCAGCAGTTTGGATCTTCCTGGCTACACCTTC
TRBD2 TRBJ2-1 few TRBV6-5 CASSSSGTSGWNEQFF TGTGCCAGCAGTTCGTCCGGGACTAGCGGGTGGAATGAGCAGTTCTTC
NA TRBJ2-7 NA TRBV6-2/TRBV6-3 CASSYSGFYEQYF TGTGCCAGCAGTTACTCGGGGTTCTACGAGCAGTACTTC
TRBD1 TRBJ1-5 few TRBV12-3/TRBV12-4 CASSEQGTAGQHF TGTGCCAGCAGTGAACAAGGGACAGCCGGGCAGCATTTT
NA TRBJ2-1 few TRBV29-1 CSVEGGNEQFF TGCAGCGTCGAAGGCGGGAATGAGCAGTTCTTC
TRBD1 TRBJ2-7 NA TRBV7-6 CASSVRDRDDEQYF TGTGCCAGCAGCGTAAGAGACAGGGATGACGAGCAGTACTTC
TRBD2 TRBJ2-7 once TRBV4-2 CASSVGAGESSYEQYF TGTGCCAGCAGCGTTGGAGCGGGAGAGTCCTCCTACGAGCAGTACTTC
NA TRBJ2-7 NA TRBV10-3 CATEQGSTYEQYF TGTGCCACAGAGCAGGGGTCTACCTACGAGCAGTACTTC
NA TRBJ2-7 many TRBV29-1 CSVESGANEQYF TGCAGCGTTGAGTCTGGGGCTAATGAGCAGTACTTC
TRBD2 TRBJ2-7 few TRBV28 CASSWGGSKYEQYF TGTGCCAGCAGTTGGGGCGGGAGTAAGTACGAGCAGTACTTC
NA TRBJ2-7 NA TRBV6-2/TRBV6-3 CASSYSIAGSSYEQYF TGTGCCAGCAGTTACTCGATAGCTGGGAGCTCCTACGAGCAGTACTTC
TRBD2 TRBJ2-1 NA TRBV5-1 CASSWGLAGGQYNEQFF TGCGCCAGCAGCTGGGGACTAGCGGGAGGACAATACAATGAGCAGTTCTTC
NA TRBJ2-4 NA TRBV7-2 CASSYLILAKNIQYF TGTGCCAGCAGCTACCTGATTTTAGCCAAAAACATTCAGTACTTC
NA TRBJ2-5 few TRBV20-1 CSARGTGERRETQYF TGCAGTGCTAGAGGAACGGGAGAGAGGAGGGAGACCCAGTACTTC
TRBD2 TRBJ2-3 NA TRBV6-2/TRBV6-3 CASRLSFAGGPLDTQYF TGTGCCAGCAGGCTTTCCTTCGCGGGAGGGCCATTAGATACGCAGTATTTT
NA TRBJ1-1 NA TRBV20-1 CSAKGGALVTEAFF TGCAGTGCAAAAGGGGGGGCTCTAGTGACTGAAGCTTTCTTT
NA TRBJ2-5 NA TRBV5-1 CASSLRQPQETQYF TGCGCCAGCAGCTTGCGACAGCCCCAAGAGACCCAGTACTTC
NA TRBJ1-2 few TRBV11-1 CASSRGGNYGYTF TGTGCCAGCAGCCGGGGCGGGAACTATGGCTACACCTTC
TRBD2 TRBJ2-1 few TRBV9 CASSVTGTSGSNEQFF TGTGCCAGCAGCGTAACTGGGACTAGCGGGAGTAATGAGCAGTTCTTC
NA TRBJ2-4 few TRBV7-2 CASSSPSLGLNIQYF TGTGCCAGCAGCTCACCCTCACTAGGGTTGAACATTCAGTACTTC
TRBD2 TRBJ2-1 NA TRBV3-1 CASSQGLAEVNEQFF TGTGCCAGCAGCCAGGGTCTAGCGGAGGTTAATGAGCAGTTCTTC
NA TRBJ1-2 NA TRBV6-5 CASSWGRDYGYTF TGTGCCAGCAGTTGGGGCAGGGACTATGGCTACACCTTC
TRBD2 TRBJ2-5 NA TRBV5-6 CASSLHLADPLETQYF TGTGCCAGCAGCTTACACCTAGCGGACCCGCTAGAGACCCAGTACTTC